The text below deals with one TCR beta chain. The count of this clone is one. What antigen it recognizes has not been identified. No much larger clone exists at a distance of one base, and base qualities are not known. The library was made by the immunoSEQ multiplex PCR assay. Rearranged TCR beta chain sequences were amplified with the hsTCRB Kit following the manufacturer's protocol. Sequencing of TCRB libraries was carried out on an Illumina MiSeq. In the original analysis: The proprietary platform of the kit vendor was used for demultiplexing, trimming and gene mapping. This is the immuneACCESS table as TCRdb keeps it, with only in-frame sequences that have V and J called. A part of the clones is gone; compared with another copy, unresolved V genes explain less than half, and the rest is unexplained. That table furnishes V, J and clone size, whereas the DNA furnished D and trimming. A total of tens of thousands of clones appear in this sample, approximately 78% of them only once. The ten biggest clones cover approximately 7.6% of the sample.

These data belong to a study of a mutant IDH1 vaccine in newly diagnosed glioma (dated by TCRdb to the early 2020s). A note on the overall study: Patients were given eight vaccinations, in weeks 1, 3, 5, 7, 11, 15, 19 and 23, which matched visits V03 through V10. Vaccination was initiated 4-6 weeks after radiotherapy alone, or concurrently with temozolomide cycles in the chemotherapy-containing groups. Of the approximately 33 patients who were treated, around 60% were male and roughly 40% were female, and the mean age was about 40 years. Prior to enrollment, patients had been given standard therapy consisting of radiotherapy alone, temozolomide alone, or radiochemotherapy with temozolomide, with the combination given to most patients. Peripheral blood samples were drawn at six visits, namely V03 (baseline), V05, V07, V10, V12 and V13. For exploratory analyses, longitudinal TCRB deep sequencing was carried out in about two dozen treated patients wherever samples were available.

The junction shows trimming of 5 bases on V and 4 bases on J, plus 15 bases between the germline ends. Reading the germline V gene gives CDR1 MNHEY and CDR2 SVGAGI. The CDR3 measures 14 amino acids from cysteine to phenylalanine. The only DNA kept is the CDR3, 42 bases in frame from the first base. The sample's time point, from its label and the paper: week 23, last vaccination. A 20-mer mutant IDH1 peptide at 300 micrograms in Montanide made up each vaccine dose, which was injected subcutaneously together with topical imiquimod. The donors had newly diagnosed IDH1-mutant astrocytomas of WHO grade 3 or 4 that showed loss of nuclear ATRX. The samples were drawn from NOA16, a multicentre, single-arm, open-label phase I trial in Germany that tested a mutant IDH1 peptide vaccine in humans for the first time. Genomic DNA for TCRB sequencing was extracted from EDTA blood using the DNeasy Blood and Tissue Kit.

The study at large found these results: The authors stated that sample limitations prevented analyses of patient blood samples from being reproduced. Across multiple MHC alleles, vaccine-induced immune responses were seen in 90% to 95% of patients. Pseudoprogression seemed to be unrelated to changes in the top peripheral T cell clonotypes found by TCRB sequencing. Availability determined which PBMC samples were chosen for TCRB deep sequencing.

The chain employs TRBV6-5 and TRBJ2-7; TRBD1 is perhaps the D gene, given 5 matching bases. The source is a woman aged 35 to 49 with glioma. Some clones in this sample may be carry-over from other donors' samples. The sample was PBMCs, taken from a glioma patient whose treatment included an IDH1 peptide vaccine. The DNA sequence is given as TGTGCCAGCAGTCCCCGGCCTAAGGGGTACGAGCAGTACTTC. Its protein is CASSPRPKGYEQYF.